This T cell receptor (beta chain) comes out of a study of shared clonotypes between healthy human individuals. The V gene lost 3 bases and the J gene lost 0 bases, with 6 bases spanning the gap. The length of the CDR3 is 15 residues. CDR1 is KGHSH and CDR2 is LQKENI in the germline V gene. Remarks on this clone: Its target is unknown.

Sequencing used immunoSEQ multiplex PCR; TCRdb keeps in-frame clones, though not all of them. The sample contains approximately 700,000 clones, 55% to 85% of which appear only once. Broader study findings: The authors sampled blood alone, and tissue repertoires likely differ.

All the donors were Caucasian adults who lived in Nashville, Tennessee. Negatively enriched CD4+ T cells were divided by CD45RA into naive and memory. Sequencing was done on a sample of memory CD4+ T cells sorted from blood. Subset specified: CD45RA-negative fraction. The chain carries TRBV18 and TRBJ2-6; D is unresolved. The TCR originated in a woman in her twenties or thirties in good health. In nucleotides, the CDR3 is TGTGCCAGCTCACCCGACCACTCTGGGGCCAACGTCCTGACTTTC. As protein: CASSPDHSGANVLTF.